The clone carrying this T cell receptor beta chain has only a few counts. The antigen remains undetermined. The entry originates in a study of beta chain features in type 1 diabetes. The isolated RNA, all of it, was reverse transcribed, so expressed TCRB transcripts were what got sequenced. Profiled with immunoSEQ multiplex PCR; TCRdb holds only in-frame clones, not every one. Counted here are about 360,000 clones, roughly 12% occurring once; the ten biggest clones make up more than 0.015%. Study-level findings and limits: The study found fewer insertions and more deletions at VDJ junctions in type 1 diabetes patients. Equally in patients and controls, PCR might preferentially amplify shorter templates.

Stem cell-like memory, regulatory, central memory and naive CD4+ cells were sorted via CD45RO/CCR7/CD25/CD127/CD95/CD27. All of the sorted populations showed purity greater than 98%. CDR3 length equals 13 residues. Germline loops: CDR1 SGHTA, CDR2 FQGTGA. Trimming took off 2 bases at V and 0 bases at J, with 4 bases between the two ends. The chain employs TRBV7-3 and TRBJ1-1; D unclear. Sequencing used naive CD4+ T cells from blood. This TCR was recovered from a man between 18 and 35 years old in good health. CDR3 bases: TGTGCCAGCAGCTTATATCTGAACACTGAAGCTTTCTTT. Its protein is CASSLYLNTEAFF.